This T cell receptor (beta chain) was observed in a study of T cell responses to AZD1222 COVID-19 vaccine. Using immunoSEQ multiplex PCR, the repertoire was profiled, and TCRdb retains in-frame clones only, with some absent. The data hold approximately 150,000 clones, with roughly 90% observed a single time. Combined were second doses at about 4 or about 12 weeks. The TCR was taken from an adult who received the AZD1222 COVID-19 vaccine. Material: peripheral blood, obtained 28 days after the second AZD1222 dose.

The CDR3 region has the DNA TGCGCCAGCAGCTTGATGACAGACGCCGAGCAGTACTTC. It specifies CASSLMTDAEQYF. This chain uses TRBV5-1 with TRBJ2-7; possible D gene TRBD1, 5 bases. The CDR3 spans 13 residues. V was trimmed by 1 base and J by 6 bases, leaving 11 bases between them. Germline CDR1 SGHRS, CDR2 YFSETQ.